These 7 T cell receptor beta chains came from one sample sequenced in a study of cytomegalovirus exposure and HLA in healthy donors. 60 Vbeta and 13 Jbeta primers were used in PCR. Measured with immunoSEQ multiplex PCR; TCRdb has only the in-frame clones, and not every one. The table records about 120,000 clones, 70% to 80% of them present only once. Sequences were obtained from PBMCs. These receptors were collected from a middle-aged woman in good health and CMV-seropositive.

The CDR3 nucleotides are TGCAGTGCTAACCGTGGACAGTTTCAGACCTTC. This codes for CSANRGQFQTF. This chain uses TRBV20-1 with TRBJ1-2; TRBD1 might be the D (6 bases). The CDR3 has 11 amino acids. Trimming removed 4 bases from V and 14 bases from J, with 17 bases in between. CDR1 is DFQATT, CDR2 SNEGSKA, per germline (reference sequence).

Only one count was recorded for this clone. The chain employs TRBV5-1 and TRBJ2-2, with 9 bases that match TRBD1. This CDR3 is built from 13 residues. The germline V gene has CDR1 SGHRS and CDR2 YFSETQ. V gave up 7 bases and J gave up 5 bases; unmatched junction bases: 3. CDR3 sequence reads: CASQGQGTGELFF. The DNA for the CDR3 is TGCGCCAGCCAGGGACAGGGTACCGGGGAGCTGTTTTTT.

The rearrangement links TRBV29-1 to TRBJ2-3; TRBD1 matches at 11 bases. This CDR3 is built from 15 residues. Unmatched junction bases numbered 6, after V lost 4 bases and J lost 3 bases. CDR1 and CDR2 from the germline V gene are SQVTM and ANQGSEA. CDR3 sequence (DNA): TGCAGCGTTGCAAAGGGGACAGGGGGAACAGATACGCAGTATTTT. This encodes CSVAKGTGGTDTQYF.

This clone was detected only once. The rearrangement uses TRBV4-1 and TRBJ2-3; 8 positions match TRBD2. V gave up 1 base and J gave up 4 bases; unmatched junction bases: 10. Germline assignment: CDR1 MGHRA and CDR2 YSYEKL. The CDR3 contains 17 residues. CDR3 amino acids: CASSQGLGGGRADTQYF. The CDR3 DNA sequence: TGCGCCAGCAGCCAAGGACTCGGGGGGGGGCGGGCAGATACGCAGTATTTT.

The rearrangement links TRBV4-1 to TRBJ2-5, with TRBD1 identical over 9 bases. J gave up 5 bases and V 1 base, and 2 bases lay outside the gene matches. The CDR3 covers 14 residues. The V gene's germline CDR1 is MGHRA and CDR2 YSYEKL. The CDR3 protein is CASSQGDRDETQYF. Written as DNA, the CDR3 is TGCGCCAGCAGCCAAGGGGACAGGGACGAGACCCAGTACTTC.

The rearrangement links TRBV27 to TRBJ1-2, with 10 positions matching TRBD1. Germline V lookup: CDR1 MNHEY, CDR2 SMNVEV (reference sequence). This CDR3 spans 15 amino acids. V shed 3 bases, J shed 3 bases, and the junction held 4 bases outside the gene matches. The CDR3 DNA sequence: TGTGCCAGCAGTTTTACCGGGACAGGGGACTATGGCTACACCTTC. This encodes CASSFTGTGDYGYTF.

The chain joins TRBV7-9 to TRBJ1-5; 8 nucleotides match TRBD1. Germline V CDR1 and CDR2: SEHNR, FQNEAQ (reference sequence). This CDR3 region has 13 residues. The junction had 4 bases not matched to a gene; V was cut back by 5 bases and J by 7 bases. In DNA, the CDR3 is TGTGCCAGCAGCGAGGCAGGGGGCCAGCCCCAGCATTTT. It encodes CASSEAGGQPQHF.